The TCR beta chain under discussion was sequenced for a study of T-cell memory formation after mild COVID-19. The CDR3 sequence is 15 residues long. The V gene end was trimmed by 4 bases and the J gene end by 2 bases; junction bases not matched to a gene: 6. Germline V CDR1 and CDR2: SGHTA, FQGNSA. Study-level points and caveats: The finding that pre-infection memory included some responding clones suggested that cross-reactive memory joined. SARS-CoV-2 specificity of second-wave clones peaking day 37 was unconfirmed.

From 5'RACE with constant-segment primers came TCR alpha and TCR beta cDNA libraries that carried sample barcodes and UMIs. TCRdb re-called the 5' RACE reads through MiXCR, storing one row per CDR3 protein. This sample has more than 120,000 distinct CDR3 sequences, with under 25% found just once. Worth noting for this clonotype: Its antigen is currently unknown.

The sample consisted of PBMCs or a T cell subset sorted from them (not recorded which). This chain connects TRBV7-2 to TRBJ2-3, with TRBD1 matching over 7 bases. The TCR comes from an adult woman who had mild COVID-19 (a few samples of this study predate the infection). Cell type and time point are not known. The CDR3 DNA reads TGTGCCAGCAGCTCGGGACAGTTAAACACAGATACGCAGTATTTT. Protein: CASSSGQLNTDTQYF.